Listed below are T cell receptor beta chains from one sample, sequenced in a study of T cell responses to AZD1222 COVID-19 vaccine. Method: immunoSEQ multiplex PCR; TCRdb's copy keeps in-frame clones and lacks some. Among around 140,000 clones listed, around 90% were seen once. The input for sequencing was peripheral blood, taken 28 days after the second dose of the MenACWY control vaccine. These receptors were taken from an adult who received the MenACWY meningococcal vaccine as a control. The CDR3 runs from the conserved cysteine through the conserved F or W. A D gene is named only where the DNA matches it firmly. Not all rows give a size; the values are once, few, many and, for expanded clones, a class.

D	size	V	J	CDR3	DNA
TRBD1	.	TRBV4-3	TRBJ1-2	CASSQGTGYSNYGYTF	TGCGCCAGCAGCCAAGGGACAGGGTATTCTAACTATGGCTACACCTTC
TRBD1	.	TRBV12-5	TRBJ1-2	CASGLLNRGDGGYTF	TGTGCTAGTGGTTTGTTAAACAGGGGCGATGGTGGCTACACCTTC
TRBD1	once	TRBV3-1/TRBV3-2	TRBJ2-2	CASSRERTGRTGELFF	TGTGCCAGCAGCCGGGAGAGGACAGGGAGGACCGGGGAGCTGTTTTTT
TRBD1	.	TRBV28	TRBJ1-4	CASSSPTGTVNEKLFF	TGTGCCAGCAGTTCTCCTACCGGGACAGTTAATGAAAAACTGTTTTTT
.	.	TRBV7-9	TRBJ1-2	CASSSPRADRPYGYTF	TGTGCCAGCAGCTCTCCGAGGGCGGACCGACCCTATGGCTACACCTTC
TRBD1	.	TRBV18	TRBJ2-7	CASSPSPGTGTGSYEQYF	TGTGCCAGCTCACCTTCCCCCGGAACCGGGACAGGGTCGTACGAGCAGTACTTC
TRBD1	.	TRBV13	TRBJ1-4	CASSFGGGNEKLFF	TGTGCCAGCAGCTTTGGAGGGGGCAATGAAAAACTGTTTTTT
.	.	TRBV7-2	TRBJ1-2	CASSLVGVGSYGYTF	TGTGCCAGCAGCTTAGTCGGGGTGGGGTCATATGGCTACACCTTC
TRBD2	.	TRBV5-1	TRBJ2-3	CASRYGTSGRGTDTQYF	TGCGCCAGCAGATACGGGACTAGCGGGAGAGGGACAGATACGCAGTATTTT
.	.	TRBV6-5	TRBJ2-7	CASSYSRQPSYEQYF	TGTGCCAGCAGTTACTCTCGACAGCCCTCCTACGAGCAGTACTTC
.	.	TRBV6-6	TRBJ1-1	CASLLGGMAFF	TGTGCCAGCCTCCTGGGGGGGATGGCTTTCTTT
TRBD1	.	TRBV6-2/TRBV6-3	TRBJ2-2	CASSDSGTVRAGELFF	TGTGCCAGCAGTGACTCCGGGACAGTCCGGGCCGGGGAGCTGTTTTTT
.	.	TRBV4-1	TRBJ2-3	CASSRATGVRRTDTQYF	TGCGCCAGCAGCCGAGCAACGGGGGTTCGTCGCACAGATACGCAGTATTTT